The next 8 T cell receptor beta chains were all read from a single sample in a study of OX40 agonist ivuxolimab in advanced cancers. Profiling relied on immunoSEQ multiplex PCR, and the TCRdb table lists in-frame clones only, not all of them. Among around 78,000 clones, around nine tenths were seen once, and the ten largest hold roughly 0.25%. Sequencing was performed on CD4+ or CD8+ T cells sorted from blood, taken in a trial of the OX40 agonist ivuxolimab. These receptors were taken from an adult with an advanced solid tumor such as melanoma, head and neck, liver or kidney cancer.

This sequence joins TRBV27 and TRBJ1-1, with D tentatively TRBD1 (5 bases). Germline loops: CDR1 MNHEY, CDR2 SMNVEV (reference sequence). The CDR3 is 14 amino acids. Trimming stripped 5 bases from V and 5 bases from J, with 15 bases between. The CDR3 here is CASSLTGGYTEAFF. CDR3 bases: TGTGCCAGCAGTCTCACGGGGGGGTATACTGAAGCTTTCTTT.

This chain connects TRBV19 to TRBJ1-2; unclear D gene. Germline V gene lookup returns CDR1 LNHDA and CDR2 SQIVND (reference sequence). V was trimmed by 7 bases and J by 6 bases, leaving 24 bases between them. CDR3 length equals 16 residues. The CDR3 DNA is TGTGCCAGTACCGTCACCTTTGGTGCTCCTATAAATGGCTACACCTTC. This codes for CASTVTFGAPINGYTF.

The rearrangement joins TRBV6-5 to TRBJ2-1, with TRBD2 matching over 10 bases. Germline trimming cut 4 bases from V and 9 bases from J; bases unmatched to any gene: 9. This CDR3 has 15 amino acids. Germline assignment: CDR1 MNHEY and CDR2 SVGAGI. For the CDR3, the DNA is TGTGCCAGCAGTTCCGGCAGCGGGAGGGCAGGTGAGCAGTTCTTC. It translates to CASSSGSGRAGEQFF.

The DNA of the CDR3 is TGTGCCATCAGTGATTCACAGGCTGATGGCTACACCTTC. Translation gives CAISDSQADGYTF. The chain carries TRBV10-3 and TRBJ1-2; a possible D gene is TRBD1 (5 bases). The CDR3 spans 13 residues. The germline V gene has CDR1 ENHRY and CDR2 SYGVKD. V was clipped by 3 bases and J by 6 bases, with 11 bases between them.

This chain links TRBV18 with TRBJ1-2, with 7 bases matching TRBD1. Germline values: CDR1 KGHSH, CDR2 LQKENI. The CDR3 length is 13 residues. Trimming removed 5 bases from V and 2 bases from J; junction bases left unmatched: 2. The CDR3, as DNA: TGTGCCAGCTCAGACAGGGAGAACTATGGCTACACCTTC. Protein product: CASSDRENYGYTF.

Comment on this clone: The conserved phenylalanine or tryptophan normally closing the CDR3 is absent here, so this likely arose from a read error. V is TRBV5-1 and J is TRBJ1-2; 10 bases map to TRBD1. This CDR3 is built from 14 residues. Looked up from germline, CDR1 is SGHRS and CDR2 is YFSETQ. V lost 4 bases, J lost 8 bases, and 8 bases stayed unmatched. The CDR3 nucleotides are TGCGCCAGCAGCCCTACAGACAGGGGGCTCGGCTACACCCTC. Its protein is CASSPTDRGLGYTL.

CDR3 in amino acids: CASSLALGGDYGYTF. CDR3 DNA sequence: TGTGCCAGCAGCTTAGCGTTGGGGGGGGACTATGGCTACACCTTC. The V call is TRBV7-6, the J call TRBJ1-2, with D possibly matching TRBD1 (5 bases). The germline V gene encodes CDR1 SGHVS and CDR2 FNYEAQ. V was shortened by 0 bases and J by 3 bases, with 11 bases between the two germline ends. There are 15 residues in the CDR3.

The chain recombines TRBV2 with TRBJ2-3; 7 nucleotides match TRBD2. The CDR3 is 16 amino acids. Germline assignment: CDR1 SNHLY and CDR2 FYNNEI. V was clipped by 6 bases and J by 1 base; unmatched bases: 10. CDR3 DNA sequence: TGTGCCAGCAGGCGAGTGGGGGGGGTGGGCACAGATACGCAGTATTTT. Protein sequence: CASRRVGGVGTDTQYF.